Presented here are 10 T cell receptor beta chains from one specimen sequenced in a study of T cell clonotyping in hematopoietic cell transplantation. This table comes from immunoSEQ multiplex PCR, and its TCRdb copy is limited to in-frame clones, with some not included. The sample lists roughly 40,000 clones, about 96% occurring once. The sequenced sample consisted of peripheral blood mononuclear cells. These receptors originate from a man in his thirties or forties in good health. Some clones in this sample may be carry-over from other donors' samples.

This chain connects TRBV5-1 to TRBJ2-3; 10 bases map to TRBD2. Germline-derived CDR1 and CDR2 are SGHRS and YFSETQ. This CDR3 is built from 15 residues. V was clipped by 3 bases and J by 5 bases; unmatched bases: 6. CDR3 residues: CASSSASGGGDTQYF. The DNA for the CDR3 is TGCGCCAGCAGCTCCGCTAGCGGGGGTGGAGATACGCAGTATTTT.

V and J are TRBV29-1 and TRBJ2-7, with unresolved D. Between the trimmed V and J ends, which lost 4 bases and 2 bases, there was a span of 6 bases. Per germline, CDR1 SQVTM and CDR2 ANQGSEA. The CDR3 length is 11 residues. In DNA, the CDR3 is TGCAGCGTTGGCCAGGCCTACGAGCAGTACTTC. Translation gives CSVGQAYEQYF.

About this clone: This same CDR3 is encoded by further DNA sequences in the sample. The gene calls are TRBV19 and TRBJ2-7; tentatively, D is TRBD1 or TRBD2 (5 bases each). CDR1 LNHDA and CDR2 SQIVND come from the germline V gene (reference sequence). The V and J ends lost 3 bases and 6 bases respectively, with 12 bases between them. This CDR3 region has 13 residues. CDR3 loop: CASSISGPSEQYF. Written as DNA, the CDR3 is TGTGCCAGTAGTATTTCGGGGCCCAGCGAGCAGTACTTC.

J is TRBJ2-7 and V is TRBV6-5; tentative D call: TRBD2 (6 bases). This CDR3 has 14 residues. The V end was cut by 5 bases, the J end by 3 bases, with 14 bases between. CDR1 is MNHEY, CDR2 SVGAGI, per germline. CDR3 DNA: TGTGCCAGCAGTCCCTCGACGCGGGGCTACGAGCAGTACTTC. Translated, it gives CASSPSTRGYEQYF.

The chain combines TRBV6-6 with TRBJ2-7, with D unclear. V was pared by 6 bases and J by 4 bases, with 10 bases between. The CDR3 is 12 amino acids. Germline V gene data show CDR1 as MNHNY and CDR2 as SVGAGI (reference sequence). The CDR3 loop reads CASSPNGYEQYF. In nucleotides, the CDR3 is TGTGCCAGCAGCCCCAATGGGTACGAGCAGTACTTC.

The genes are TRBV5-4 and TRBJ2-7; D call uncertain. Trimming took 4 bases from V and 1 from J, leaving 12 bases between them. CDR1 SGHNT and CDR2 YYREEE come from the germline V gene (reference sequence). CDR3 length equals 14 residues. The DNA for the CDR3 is TGTGCCAGCAGCAAAGACTTGATTTCCTACGAGCAGTACTTC. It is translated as CASSKDLISYEQYF.

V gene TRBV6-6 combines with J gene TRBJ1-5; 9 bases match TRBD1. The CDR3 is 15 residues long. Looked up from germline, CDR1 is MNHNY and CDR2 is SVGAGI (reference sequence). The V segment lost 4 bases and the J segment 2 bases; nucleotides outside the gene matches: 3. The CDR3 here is CASSLWTGGNQPQHF. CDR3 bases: TGTGCCAGCAGTTTGTGGACAGGGGGCAATCAGCCCCAGCATTTT.

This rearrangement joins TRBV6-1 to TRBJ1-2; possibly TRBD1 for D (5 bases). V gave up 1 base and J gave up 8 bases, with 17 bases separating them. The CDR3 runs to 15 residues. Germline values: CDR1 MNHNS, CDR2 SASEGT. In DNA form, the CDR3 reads TGTGCCAGCAGTGAAGTGCACAGGAGGACCTGGGGCTACACCTTC. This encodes CASSEVHRRTWGYTF.

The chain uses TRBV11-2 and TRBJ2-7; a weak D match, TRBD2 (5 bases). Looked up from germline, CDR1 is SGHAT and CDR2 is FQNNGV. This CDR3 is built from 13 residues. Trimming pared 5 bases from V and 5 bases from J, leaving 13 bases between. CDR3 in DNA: TGTGCCAGCAGCCTCCAGGACTGGAACGAGCAGTACTTC. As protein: CASSLQDWNEQYF.

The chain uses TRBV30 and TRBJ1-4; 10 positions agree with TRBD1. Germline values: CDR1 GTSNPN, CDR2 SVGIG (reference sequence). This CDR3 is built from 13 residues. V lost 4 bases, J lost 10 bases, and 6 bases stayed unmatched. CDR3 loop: CAWTSGQGVKLFF. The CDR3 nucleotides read TGTGCCTGGACCAGCGGACAGGGGGTAAAACTGTTTTTT. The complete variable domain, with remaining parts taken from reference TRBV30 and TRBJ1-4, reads SQTIHQWPATLVQPVGSPLSLECTVEGTSNPNLYWYRQAAGRGLQLLFYSVGIGQISSEVPQNLSASRPQDRQFILSSKKLLLSDSGFYLCAWTSGQGVKLFFGSGTQLSVL.